The next 27 T cell receptor beta chains were all read from a single sample in a study of OX40 agonist ivuxolimab in advanced cancers. Produced via immunoSEQ multiplex PCR; TCRdb's table is partial and in-frame only. The profile shows around 60,000 clones, around 90% of them singletons. The material sequenced was CD4+ or CD8+ T cells sorted from blood, taken in a trial of the OX40 agonist ivuxolimab. Every receptor here comes from an adult with an advanced solid tumor such as melanoma, head and neck, liver or kidney cancer.

The chain employs TRBV27 and TRBJ1-5; 7 nucleotides line up with TRBD1. V lost 3 bases, J lost 4 bases, and 0 bases stayed unmatched. The CDR3 totals 13 residues. Germline loops: CDR1 MNHEY, CDR2 SMNVEV (reference sequence). DNA for the CDR3: TGTGCCAGCAGTTTCAGGGGGAATCAGCCCCAGCATTTT. It is translated as CASSFRGNQPQHF.

The chain carries TRBV6-1 and TRBJ2-4; TRBD2 matches 13 bases. The trim removed 3 bases at V and 9 bases at J, leaving 14 bases unmatched. This CDR3 is 18 amino acids long. Germline V gene data show CDR1 as MNHNS and CDR2 as SASEGT. The CDR3 coding sequence is TGTGCCAGCAGTGACTTGGGACTAGCGGGACCCCCCTATGGCATTCAGTACTTC. Translated: CASSDLGLAGPPYGIQYF.

The chain is built from TRBV6-1 and TRBJ2-7; TRBD2 agrees at 8 bases. V lost 6 bases, J lost 2 bases, and 6 bases stayed unmatched. CDR1 is MNHNS and CDR2 is SASEGT in the germline V gene. This CDR3 is 14 amino acids long. CDR3 in DNA: TGTGCCAGCAGCATGGCGGGACTAGCCTACGAGCAGTACTTC. Its protein is CASSMAGLAYEQYF.

The table lists this clone with a few counts. The chain combines TRBV5-6 with TRBJ2-7; D may match TRBD1 or TRBD2 (7 bases each). Deletions cut 4 bases from V and 1 base from J, with 18 bases between. Germline assignment: CDR1 SGHDT and CDR2 YYEEEE. The CDR3 loop spans 16 amino acids. CDR3 coding DNA: TGTGCCAGCAGCCCTGAGGGGAGGGGGCGATCCTACGAGCAGTACTTC. This gives the protein CASSPEGRGRSYEQYF.

This clone occurred a few times. This rearrangement joins TRBV7-9 to TRBJ1-5; no definite D call. Between the trimmed V and J ends, which lost 1 base and 6 bases, there was a span of 7 bases. This CDR3 spans 13 amino acids. From germline, CDR1 is SEHNR and CDR2 FQNEAQ (reference sequence). The CDR3 region is CASSLGSSQPQHF. The CDR3 coding sequence is TGTGCCAGCAGCTTAGGGTCCAGTCAGCCCCAGCATTTT.

The count of this clone is one. The rearrangement joins TRBV19 to TRBJ1-5; D gene ambiguous. The CDR3 spans 14 residues. V lost 3 bases and J lost 0, with 6 bases in between. Germline V gene data show CDR1 as LNHDA and CDR2 as SQIVND (reference sequence). CDR3 coding DNA: TGTGCCAGTAGTATCACAAATAGCAATCAGCCCCAGCATTTT. It yields the protein CASSITNSNQPQHF.

The chain recombines TRBV2 with TRBJ2-7; D may match TRBD1 or TRBD2 (5 bases each). Trimming took 1 base from V and 5 from J, leaving 9 bases between them. Germline CDR1 SNHLY, CDR2 FYNNEI. The CDR3 spans 13 residues. The CDR3 sequence is CASSEGGRDEQYF. CDR3 sequence (DNA): TGTGCCAGCAGTGAAGGGGGACGAGACGAGCAGTACTTC.

This rearrangement joins TRBV10-3 to TRBJ2-7; 8 bases map to TRBD1. J lost 6 bases, V lost 6 bases, and 10 bases had no gene match. Per the germline V gene, CDR1 is ENHRY and CDR2 is SYGVKD. The CDR3 is made up of 14 amino acids. The CDR3 DNA follows: TGTGCCATCAGCCTCGACAGGGGAGGTGGCGAGCAGTACTTC. Its protein is CAISLDRGGGEQYF.

The chain couples TRBV15 to TRBJ2-7, with D perhaps matching TRBD2 (6 bases). Germline V gene lookup returns CDR1 LNHNV and CDR2 YYDKDF (reference sequence). The CDR3 extends over 12 amino acids. V was cut by 5 bases and J by 7 bases, with 12 bases left in between. Here the CDR3 DNA reads TGTGCCACCAGCGGCCATCGGGGGGAGCAGTACTTC. Translating it yields CATSGHRGEQYF. The entire variable domain, with the rest obtained from reference TRBV15 and TRBJ2-7, is as follows: DAMVIQNPRYQVTQFGKPVTLSCSQTLNHNVMYWYQQKSSQAPKLLFHYYDKDFNNEADTPDNFQSRRPNTSFCFLDIRSPGLGDTAMYLCATSGHRGEQYFGPGTRLTVT.

The V call is TRBV29-1, the J call TRBJ2-2; the D gene is possibly TRBD2 (5 bases). V was shortened by 7 bases and J by 1 base, with 13 bases between the two germline ends. The CDR3 extends over 14 amino acids. Germline CDR1 reads SQVTM; CDR2 reads ANQGSEA. CDR3 sequence: CSAWEPRNTGELFF. The DNA of the CDR3 is TGCAGCGCCTGGGAGCCAAGGAACACCGGGGAGCTGTTTTTT.

The chain links TRBV7-3 to TRBJ2-1; D is uncertain. There are 11 residues in the CDR3. Trimming removed 5 bases from V and 6 bases from J, with 5 bases in between. Germline V CDR1 and CDR2: SGHTA, FQGTGA. CDR3 nucleotide sequence: TGTGCCAGCAGCGAAACCAATGAGCAGTTCTTC. Residues: CASSETNEQFF.

The chain is built from TRBV11-2 and TRBJ2-7; 11 positions match TRBD1. Trimming removed 5 bases from V and 3 bases from J; junction bases left unmatched: 6. The germline V gene encodes CDR1 SGHAT and CDR2 FQNNGV. The CDR3 is 15 amino acids. CDR3 bases: TGTGCCAGCAGCAGAGGACAGGGGGCCTTCTACGAGCAGTACTTC. This codes for CASSRGQGAFYEQYF.

The CDR3 here is CASSDMGLAGPPYNEQFF. CDR3 nucleotide sequence: TGTGCCAGCAGTGATATGGGACTAGCGGGTCCCCCATACAATGAGCAGTTCTTC. This chain links TRBV6-1 with TRBJ2-1, with 12 bases that match TRBD2. The CDR3 runs to 18 residues. Per germline, CDR1 MNHNS and CDR2 SASEGT. V lost 3 bases to trimming and J lost 4 bases; unmatched junction nucleotides: 10.

The V gene is TRBV2, the J gene TRBJ2-2; D gene unclear. The CDR3 contains 12 residues. In germline, CDR1 is SNHLY, CDR2 FYNNEI. V was pared by 7 bases and J by 4 bases, with 7 bases between. CDR3 nucleotides: TGTGCCAGCACGAAGCCCACCGGGGAGCTGTTTTTT. It is translated as CASTKPTGELFF.

The genes are TRBV7-2 and TRBJ2-1, with D tentatively TRBD2 (5 bases). Germline CDR1 and CDR2: SGHTA and FQGNSA. The ends were cut back, 6 bases at V and 0 bases at J, with 12 bases in the middle. This CDR3 spans 15 amino acids. CDR3 amino acids: CASSIGVSSYNEQFF. The DNA of the CDR3 is TGTGCCAGCAGTATCGGGGTGAGCTCCTACAATGAGCAGTTCTTC.

This rearrangement joins TRBV30 to TRBJ1-2, with 9 bases matching TRBD1. CDR3 length: 16 residues. The germline V gene has CDR1 GTSNPN and CDR2 SVGIG (reference sequence). The V gene end was trimmed by 2 bases and the J gene end by 4 bases; junction bases not matched to a gene: 11. The CDR3 DNA sequence: TGTGCCTGGAGTCCCCCAGGGACAGGGACCAGCTATGGCTACACCTTC. Translation: CAWSPPGTGTSYGYTF.

The rearrangement uses TRBV5-1 and TRBJ2-3; no reliable D call. This CDR3 contains 13 residues. V was shortened by 0 bases and J by 2 bases, with 4 bases between the two germline ends. In germline, CDR1 is SGHRS, CDR2 YFSETQ. This CDR3 is CASSLDNTDTQYF. CDR3 nucleotide sequence: TGCGCCAGCAGCTTGGACAACACAGATACGCAGTATTTT.

The rearrangement links TRBV29-1 to TRBJ2-1; 7 positions match TRBD2. This CDR3 contains 14 residues. V was clipped by 4 bases and J by 7 bases; unmatched bases: 10. CDR1 is SQVTM, CDR2 ANQGSEA, per germline. CDR3 loop: CSVGRRLAANEQFF. The CDR3 bases are TGCAGCGTTGGACGGAGACTAGCTGCGAATGAGCAGTTCTTC.

The chain has TRBV11-3 and TRBJ2-5; 11 positions agree with TRBD1. The germline CDR1 and CDR2 sequences are SGHNT and YENEEA. V was clipped by 5 bases and J by 5 bases; unmatched bases: 7. This CDR3 has 15 residues. CDR3 sequence reads: CASSPGQGGRETQYF. As DNA, the CDR3 is TGTGCCAGCAGCCCGGGACAGGGGGGTCGGGAGACCCAGTACTTC.

This clone was seen a handful of times. This sequence joins TRBV11-3 and TRBJ2-6; D might be TRBD2 (5 bases). Germline CDR1 and CDR2: SGHNT and YENEEA. The V and J ends lost 6 bases and 3 bases respectively, with 6 bases between them. The CDR3 is 13 residues long. The DNA of the CDR3 is TGTGCCAGCAGAGGAGGTGGGGCCAACGTCCTGACTTTC. This codes for CASRGGGANVLTF.

Details on this clone: This sample also contains other DNA sequences that code for the same CDR3. The rearrangement uses TRBV6-6 and TRBJ2-5; D gene ambiguous. Trimming pared 0 bases from V and 4 bases from J, leaving 9 bases between. CDR3 length: 14 amino acids. Germline V gives CDR1 MNHNY, CDR2 SVGAGI (reference sequence). The CDR3: CASSYSLGRETQYF. For the CDR3, the DNA is TGTGCCAGCAGTTACTCCCTAGGACGAGAGACCCAGTACTTC.

This clone was counted only a few times. The chain joins TRBV10-3 to TRBJ2-7; 10 nucleotides agree with TRBD2. This CDR3 has 13 amino acids. The V segment lost 5 bases and the J segment 6 bases; nucleotides outside the gene matches: 4. Germline V CDR1 and CDR2: ENHRY, SYGVKD. This chain's CDR3 is CAISIAGGVEQYF. In nucleotides, the CDR3 is TGTGCCATCAGTATAGCGGGGGGCGTCGAGCAGTACTTC.

The rearrangement joins TRBV7-2 to TRBJ2-1; TRBD1 matches 7 bases. Trimming cost V 2 bases and J 7 bases; bases outside gene matches: 17. The V gene's germline CDR1 is SGHTA and CDR2 FQGNSA. The CDR3 extends over 18 amino acids. CDR3 sequence reads: CASSLRTGSRRWSNEQFF. The CDR3 nucleotides are TGTGCCAGCAGCTTACGGACAGGTAGTCGGAGGTGGTCGAATGAGCAGTTCTTC.

The V and J genes are TRBV4-1 and TRBJ2-1, with D possibly TRBD2 on 5 matching bases. Germline CDR1 reads MGHRA; CDR2 reads YSYEKL. The CDR3 contains 15 residues. The V and J ends lost 4 bases and 5 bases respectively, with 15 bases between them. The CDR3, as DNA: TGCGCCAGCAGCCCCGAGGGAGTGAGAAACAATGAGCAGTTCTTC. Encoded protein: CASSPEGVRNNEQFF.

V usage is TRBV5-1 and J usage is TRBJ2-1; no firm D call. Trimming took off 1 base at V and 1 base at J, with 12 bases between the two ends. This CDR3 has 16 residues. Germline loops: CDR1 SGHRS, CDR2 YFSETQ. The CDR3 here is CASSLNGGRSYNEQFF. In DNA, the CDR3 is TGCGCCAGCAGCTTGAACGGCGGAAGGTCCTACAATGAGCAGTTCTTC.

In this sample, this clone turned up a few times. This sequence joins TRBV29-1 and TRBJ2-7; the D call may be TRBD1 or TRBD2 (5 bases each). CDR3 length equals 13 residues. Looked up from germline, CDR1 is SQVTM and CDR2 is ANQGSEA. V was shortened by 3 bases and J by 3 bases, with 12 bases between the two germline ends. CDR3 DNA sequence: TGCAGCGTTGACGGGGCGGGTGGCTACGAGCAGTACTTC. Its protein product is CSVDGAGGYEQYF.

This clone was detected only once. CDR3 sequence: CASSSRARPYEQYF. DNA for the CDR3: TGTGCCAGCTCATCAAGGGCTAGACCCTACGAGCAGTACTTC. The genes are TRBV18 and TRBJ2-7; D call uncertain. Trimming shortened V by 5 bases and J by 2 bases, and 13 bases separated the two germline ends. The CDR3 sequence is 14 residues long. CDR1 and CDR2 (germline): KGHSH, LQKENI.